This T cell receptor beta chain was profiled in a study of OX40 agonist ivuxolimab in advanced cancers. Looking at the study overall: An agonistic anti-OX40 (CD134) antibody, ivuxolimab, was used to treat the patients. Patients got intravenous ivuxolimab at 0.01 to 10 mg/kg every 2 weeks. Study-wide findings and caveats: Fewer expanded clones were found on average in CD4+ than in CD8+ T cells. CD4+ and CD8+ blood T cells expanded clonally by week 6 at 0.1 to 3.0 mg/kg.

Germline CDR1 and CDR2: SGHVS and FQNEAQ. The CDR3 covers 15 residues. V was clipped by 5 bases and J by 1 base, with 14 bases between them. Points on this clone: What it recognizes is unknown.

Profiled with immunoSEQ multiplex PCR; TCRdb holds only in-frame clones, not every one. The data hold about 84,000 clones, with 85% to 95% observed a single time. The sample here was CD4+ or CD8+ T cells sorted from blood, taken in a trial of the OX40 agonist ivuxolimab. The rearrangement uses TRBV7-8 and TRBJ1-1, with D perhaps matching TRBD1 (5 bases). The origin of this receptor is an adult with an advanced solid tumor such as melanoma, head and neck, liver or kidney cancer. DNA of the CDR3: TGTGCCAGCAGCGCAAGCGACAGACCGAACACTGAAGCTTTCTTT. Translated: CASSASDRPNTEAFF.